What follows are 16 T cell receptor beta chains derived from one specimen sequenced in a study of CD8 T cells in Susac syndrome. When the RNA was reverse transcribed, random hexamers were used with an input of about 0.5 to 1 ug. TCRdb used MiXCR to reprocess the immunoSEQ multiplex PCR reads, holding one entry per CDR3 protein. Of almost 450,000 distinct CDR3 sequences listed, 85% are singletons. The sample was CD8+ T cells from PBMCs. These receptor sequences come from a human donor with multiple sclerosis.

The rearrangement links TRBV4-1 to TRBJ1-1; TRBD1 might be the D (5 bases). Per the germline V gene, CDR1 is MGHRA and CDR2 is YSYEKL. The CDR3 loop spans 16 amino acids. Trimming removed 4 bases from V and 4 bases from J, with 19 bases in between. CDR3 coding DNA: TGCGCCAGCAGCCTCCCCGCTGGAGGGGTGGGCACTGAAGCTTTCTTT. Its protein is CASSLPAGGVGTEAFF.

The chain couples TRBV4-1 to TRBJ2-3; TRBD1 or TRBD2 may be the D gene (5 bases each). Germline-derived CDR1 and CDR2 are MGHRA and YSYEKL. The CDR3 length is 15 residues. The ends were cut back, 4 bases at V and 5 bases at J, with 16 bases in the middle. The CDR3 region has the DNA TGCGCCAGCAGCCCCGGGGTAGCTAGGGGAGATACGCAGTATTTT. This sequence encodes CASSPGVARGDTQYF.

V gene TRBV12-3 or TRBV12-4 combines with J gene TRBJ2-7; D is unresolved. This CDR3 spans 14 amino acids. Deletions cut 0 bases from V and 2 bases from J, with 8 bases between. The CDR3 here is CASSLALRAYEQYF. CDR3 DNA: TGTGCCAGCAGTTTAGCGCTTAGGGCCTACGAGCAGTACTTC.

This sequence joins TRBV19 and TRBJ2-3, with TRBD2 matching over 13 bases. Germline CDR1 is LNHDA and CDR2 is SQIVND (reference sequence). Trimming took 3 bases from V and 6 from J; bases not matched to a gene: 12. CDR3 size: 18 residues. The CDR3 DNA is TGTGCCAGTAGTATCGTAACTAGCGGGGGGGCCAGTTGGGATACGCAGTATTTT. Translated, it gives CASSIVTSGGASWDTQYF.

CDR3 amino acids: CASSLGQGDDPQHF. CDR3 in DNA: TGTGCCAGCAGTTTGGGACAGGGGGATGATCCCCAGCATTTT. The chain uses TRBV6-8 and TRBJ1-5; 11 bases line up with TRBD1. Per the germline V gene, CDR1 is MNHGY and CDR2 is SAAAGT. V dropped 4 bases and J dropped 10; count of bases not matched to a gene: 6. This CDR3 has 14 amino acids.

This chain connects TRBV12-3 or TRBV12-4 to TRBJ2-3; 7 nucleotides line up with TRBD2. This CDR3 is 15 amino acids long. V gave up 5 bases and J gave up 1 base; unmatched junction bases: 6. DNA for the CDR3: TGTGCCAGCAGTCTCCGGGACTATCGCACAGATACGCAGTATTTT. Protein product: CASSLRDYRTDTQYF.

The genes are TRBV5-6 and TRBJ1-5; D is possibly TRBD1 (6 bases). V shed 2 bases and J shed 5 bases, with 11 bases lying between them. CDR1 and CDR2 from the germline V gene are SGHDT and YYEEEE. The CDR3 spans 14 residues. CDR3 loop: CASSLAGADQPQHF. The CDR3 bases are TGTGCCAGCAGCTTAGCAGGGGCGGATCAGCCCCAGCATTTT.

The chain carries TRBV29-1 and TRBJ1-1, with D unclear. Trimming removed 0 bases at V and 6 bases at J, with 11 bases between. Germline-derived CDR1 and CDR2 are SQVTM and ANQGSEA. There are 13 residues in the CDR3. In DNA form, the CDR3 reads TGCAGCGTTGAAGATACGCCGGGCGCTGAAGCTTTCTTT. Its translation: CSVEDTPGAEAFF.

This clonotype appeared a single time. The chain joins TRBV20-1 to TRBJ2-1, with TRBD2 matching 9 bases. V lost 3 bases to trimming and J lost 2 bases; unmatched junction nucleotides: 8. The CDR3 is 16 residues long. The germline V gene has CDR1 DFQATT and CDR2 SNEGSKA (reference sequence). CDR3 in amino acids: CSASPASGTTYNEQFF. CDR3 coding DNA: TGCAGTGCTAGCCCCGCTAGCGGGACTACCTACAATGAGCAGTTCTTC.

V is TRBV5-1 and J is TRBJ2-3, with D unresolved. From germline, CDR1 is SGHRS and CDR2 YFSETQ. V was pared by 1 base and J by 3 bases, with 21 bases between. The CDR3 has 18 amino acids. CDR3 sequence (DNA): TGCGCCAGCAGCTTGAGGCCCTCGGGTAGATCTGGGACAGATACGCAGTATTTT. As protein: CASSLRPSGRSGTDTQYF.

This clonotype appeared a single time. The V gene is TRBV5-6, the J gene TRBJ1-6; 9 nucleotides align to TRBD1. V lost 4 bases to trimming and J lost 9 bases; unmatched junction nucleotides: 5. This CDR3 has 14 residues. In germline, CDR1 is SGHDT, CDR2 YYEEEE. CDR3 sequence: CASSAQGAGSPLHF. CDR3 sequence (DNA): TGTGCCAGCAGCGCACAGGGGGCTGGTTCACCCCTCCACTTT.

This rearrangement joins TRBV4-2 to TRBJ2-7; 8 bases fit TRBD2. This CDR3 comprises 16 residues. V gave up 4 bases and J gave up 0 bases; unmatched junction bases: 8. Germline CDR1 reads LGHNA; CDR2 reads YNFKEQ. CDR3 region: CASSPERAGVSYEQYF. CDR3 nucleotide sequence: TGTGCCAGCAGCCCCGAGAGAGCGGGGGTCTCCTACGAGCAGTACTTC.

The chain employs TRBV4-2 and TRBJ2-1, with 7 nucleotides matching TRBD2. V trimming: 0 bases; J trimming: 3 bases; junction bases outside the gene matches: 5. The CDR3 consists of 16 residues. Germline V gene sequence: CDR1 LGHNA, CDR2 YNFKEQ. DNA for the CDR3: TGTGCCAGCAGCCAAGATTCTAGCGGAAACTACAATGAGCAGTTCTTC. Amino acids: CASSQDSSGNYNEQFF.

The chain joins TRBV6-2 or TRBV6-3 to TRBJ1-2; D perhaps matches TRBD1 (5 bases). Per the germline V gene, CDR1 is MNHEY and CDR2 is SVGEGT. CDR3 size: 15 residues. The germline V and J ends were trimmed by 2 bases and 4 bases, with 14 bases remaining between them. The CDR3 DNA reads TGTGCCAGCAGTTACCCTCTGGACACCTTCTATGGCTACACCTTC. Translated, it gives CASSYPLDTFYGYTF.

This CDR3 reads CASSLPGGSSSYEQYF. CDR3 coding DNA: TGTGCCAGCAGTCTACCGGGCGGGTCGAGCTCCTACGAGCAGTACTTC. The chain is built from TRBV11-2 and TRBJ2-7; possible D gene TRBD2, 5 bases. The CDR3 has 16 amino acids. V gave up 6 bases and J gave up 0 bases, with 18 bases separating them. Germline CDR1 is SGHAT and CDR2 is FQNNGV.

The V gene is TRBV12-5, the J gene TRBJ1-1; D is possibly TRBD1 (5 bases). The V gene's germline CDR1 is LGHNT and CDR2 FRNRAP. The CDR3 is made up of 11 amino acids. CDR3 in DNA: TGTCCGAAGACAGAGGACACTGAAGCTTTCTTT. It translates to CPKTEDTEAFF.